This T cell receptor beta chain stems from a study of Ad26.COV2.S vaccination and SARS-CoV-2 variants. Whole-study results and caveats: Reportedly, spike-specific CD8+ and CD4+ T cell responses achieved substantial breadth once vaccination had taken place.

Only in-frame clones appear in the TCRdb table, and some are missing; sequencing was by immunoSEQ multiplex PCR. The table lists about 350,000 clones, less than 90% of them singletons. Treatment indicated: 15 to 20 received Ad26.COV2.S at low or high dose, single or two shots; roughly 5 received placebo; per-sample allocation not given. Collection of the samples took place on day 63 after the first injection of vaccine or placebo. In regard to this clone: Its antigen is still unknown.

The CDR3 is made up of 18 amino acids. The chain carries TRBV21-1 and TRBJ1-1. TRBV21-1 is given as a pseudogene. Specimen: peripheral blood, collected in a trial of Ad26.COV2.S vaccine versus placebo. This receptor was identified in a person aged 18-60 years who received the Ad26.COV2.S COVID-19 vaccine or a placebo. Here the CDR3 DNA reads TGTGCCAGCAGCCCAAACCCCCGACAAGGGAGGTTAATGACTGAAGTTTTCTTT. This codes for CASSPNPRQGRLMTEVFF.